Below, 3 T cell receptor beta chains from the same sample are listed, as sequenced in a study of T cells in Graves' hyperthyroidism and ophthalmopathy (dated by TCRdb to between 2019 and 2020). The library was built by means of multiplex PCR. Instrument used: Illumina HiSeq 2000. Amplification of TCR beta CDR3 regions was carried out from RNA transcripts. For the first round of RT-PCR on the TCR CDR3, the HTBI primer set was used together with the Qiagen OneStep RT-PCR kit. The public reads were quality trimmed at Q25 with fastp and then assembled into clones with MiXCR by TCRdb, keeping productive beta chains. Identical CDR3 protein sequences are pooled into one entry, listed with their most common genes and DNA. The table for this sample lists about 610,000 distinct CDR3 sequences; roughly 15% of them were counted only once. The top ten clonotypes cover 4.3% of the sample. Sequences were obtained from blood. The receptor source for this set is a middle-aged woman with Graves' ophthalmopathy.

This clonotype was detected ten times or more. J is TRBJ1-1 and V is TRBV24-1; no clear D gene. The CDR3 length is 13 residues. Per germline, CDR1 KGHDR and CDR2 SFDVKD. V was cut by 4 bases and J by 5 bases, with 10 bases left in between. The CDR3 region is CATSEGRLTEAFF. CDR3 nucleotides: TGTGCCACCAGTGAGGGGAGGCTAACTGAAGCTTTCTTT.

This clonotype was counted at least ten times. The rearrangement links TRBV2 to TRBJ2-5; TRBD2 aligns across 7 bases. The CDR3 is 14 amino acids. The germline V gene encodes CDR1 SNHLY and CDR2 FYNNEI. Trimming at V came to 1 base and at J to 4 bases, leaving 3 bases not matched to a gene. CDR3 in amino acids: CASSEEWGGETQYF. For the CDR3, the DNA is TGTGCCAGCAGTGAAGAGTGGGGGGGAGAGACCCAGTACTTC.

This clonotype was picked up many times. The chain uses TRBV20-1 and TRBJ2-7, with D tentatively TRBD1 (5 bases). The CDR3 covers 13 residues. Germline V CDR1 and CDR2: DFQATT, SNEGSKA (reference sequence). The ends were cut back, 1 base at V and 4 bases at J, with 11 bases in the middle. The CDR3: CSARGSDIYEQYF. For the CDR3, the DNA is TGCAGTGCTAGAGGATCGGACATATACGAGCAGTACTTC.